Shown below are 19 T cell receptor beta chains from a single sample sequenced in a study of blood T cell repertoires in COVID-19. Repertoires were generated with immunoSEQ multiplex PCR, while TCRdb's copy carries only in-frame clones and drops some. The sample holds about 160,000 clones, more than 75% seen once. The sequencing input was peripheral blood. These receptors came from a man between 60 and 70 years old with active or convalescent COVID-19.

The chain has TRBV27 and TRBJ1-2; no firm D call. Trimming shortened V by 3 bases and J by 6 bases, and 11 bases separated the two germline ends. CDR1 and CDR2 from the germline V gene are MNHEY and SMNVEV (reference sequence). The CDR3 extends over 13 amino acids. The CDR3 bases are TGTGCCAGCAGTTTTCGGGGTTCCGATGGCTACACCTTC. Protein: CASSFRGSDGYTF.

The CDR3 region has the DNA TGTGCCAGCAGTTACGAGACAGGGGCGCTCCAAGCTTTCTTT. Protein product: CASSYETGALQAFF. The chain carries TRBV6-5 and TRBJ1-1; 8 bases line up with TRBD1. Germline lookup yields CDR1 MNHEY and CDR2 SVGAGI. This CDR3 region has 14 residues. V trimming: 2 bases; J trimming: 9 bases; junction bases outside the gene matches: 8.

V and J are TRBV6-6 and TRBJ1-2; D remains unclear. Trimming stripped 0 bases from V and 4 bases from J, with 12 bases between. This CDR3 contains 15 residues. Germline loops: CDR1 MNHNY, CDR2 SVGAGI (reference sequence). CDR3 loop: CASSYSGGFSYGYTF. CDR3 bases: TGTGCCAGCAGTTACTCCGGAGGTTTTAGCTATGGCTACACCTTC.

The rearrangement uses TRBV11-1 and TRBJ1-1, with D maybe TRBD1 (5 bases). V was cut by 0 bases and J by 1 base, with 9 bases left in between. The CDR3 is 15 amino acids. CDR1 and CDR2 from the germline V gene are SGHAT and FQDESV (reference sequence). This chain's CDR3 is CASSLARTPNTEAFF. The CDR3 coding sequence is TGTGCCAGCAGCTTAGCGAGGACACCGAACACTGAAGCTTTCTTT. Full variable domain (outside the CDR3, taken from reference TRBV11-1 and TRBJ1-1): EAEVAQSPRYKITEKSQAVAFWCDPISGHATLYWYRQILGQGPELLVQFQDESVVDDSQLPKDRFSAERLKGVDSTLKIQPAELGDSAMYLCASSLARTPNTEAFFGQGTRLTVV.

The V and J genes are TRBV9 and TRBJ1-2; TRBD1 agrees at 12 bases. The CDR3 totals 17 residues. The V segment lost 0 bases and the J segment 2 bases; nucleotides outside the gene matches: 5. Looked up from germline, CDR1 is SGDLS and CDR2 is YYNGEE. The CDR3 nucleotides are TGTGCCAGCAGCGTAGGGGGACAGGGGGCCTTGAACTATGGCTACACCTTC. As protein: CASSVGGQGALNYGYTF.

This clone was counted between two and nine times. In nucleotides, the CDR3 is TGTGCCAGTAGTAGGGGACAGGGATGGGACGAGCAGTACTTC. As protein: CASSRGQGWDEQYF. The chain joins TRBV19 to TRBJ2-7; 9 bases are a match to TRBD1. The germline CDR1 and CDR2 sequences are LNHDA and SQIVND (reference sequence). V shed 4 bases, J shed 5 bases, and the junction held 6 bases outside the gene matches. The CDR3 is made up of 14 amino acids.

CDR3: CASSVGDSRNQPQHF. The CDR3 DNA reads TGTGCCAGCAGCGTAGGGGACAGCAGAAATCAGCCCCAGCATTTT. The chain combines TRBV9 with TRBJ1-5; 7 nucleotides align to TRBD1. The V and J ends lost 0 bases and 4 bases, in that order; junction bases with no gene match: 4. Per germline, CDR1 SGDLS and CDR2 YYNGEE. The CDR3 has 15 amino acids.

The chain recombines TRBV9 with TRBJ1-1; perhaps TRBD1 as D (5 bases). The V end lost 4 bases, the J end lost 0 bases, and 10 bases lay between the germline ends. Looked up from germline, CDR1 is SGDLS and CDR2 is YYNGEE. The length of the CDR3 is 14 residues. CDR3 sequence (DNA): TGTGCCAGCAGCACGACAGCGTTGAACACTGAAGCTTTCTTT. This gives the protein CASSTTALNTEAFF.

This clone was counted once. The V and J genes are TRBV7-9 and TRBJ1-6; 10 positions agree with TRBD1. The V gene's germline CDR1 is SEHNR and CDR2 FQNEAQ (reference sequence). The V and J ends lost 7 bases and 8 bases, in that order; junction bases with no gene match: 11. This CDR3 is built from 16 residues. The CDR3 region is CASTSNPGTGDSPLHF. CDR3 in DNA: TGTGCCAGCACCTCAAATCCCGGGACAGGGGATTCACCCCTCCACTTT.

CDR3 amino acids: CSGDFNYGYTF. The CDR3 region has the DNA TGCAGCGGTGACTTCAACTATGGCTACACCTTC. V and J are TRBV29-1 and TRBJ1-2, with D unclear. V shed 7 bases and J shed 2 bases, with 8 bases lying between them. CDR1 is SQVTM and CDR2 is ANQGSEA in the germline V gene. CDR3 length: 11 amino acids.

V gene TRBV9 combines with J gene TRBJ1-4, with TRBD1 as a possible D gene (5 bases). The CDR3 runs to 16 residues. Germline values: CDR1 SGDLS, CDR2 YYNGEE. Trimming removed 2 bases from V and 0 bases from J, with 11 bases in between. The CDR3, as DNA: TGTGCCAGCAGCGTGGGTGGGACTACAACTAATGAAAAACTGTTTTTT. It codes for CASSVGGTTTNEKLFF.

V usage is TRBV7-8 and J usage is TRBJ1-1; D is unresolved. Germline CDR1 is SGHVS and CDR2 is FQNEAQ. Trimming cost V 0 bases and J 4 bases, with 12 bases left between them. The CDR3 is 15 amino acids. The CDR3 sequence is CASSLAPSVRTEAFF. For the CDR3, the DNA is TGTGCCAGCAGCTTAGCGCCATCGGTCCGCACTGAAGCTTTCTTT.

The V call is TRBV5-1, the J call TRBJ2-1; 13 positions match TRBD2. In germline, CDR1 is SGHRS, CDR2 YFSETQ. J was trimmed by 4 bases and V by 1 base; bases with no gene match: 2. This CDR3 comprises 16 residues. The CDR3 coding sequence is TGCGCCAGCAGCTTGTCGACTAGCGGGGGGTACAATGAGCAGTTCTTC. Translation gives CASSLSTSGGYNEQFF.

The V call is TRBV29-1, the J call TRBJ2-5; D may be TRBD2 (6 bases). V gave up 3 bases and J gave up 3 bases, with 11 bases separating them. This CDR3 is 13 amino acids long. Germline V gene data show CDR1 as SQVTM and CDR2 as ANQGSEA. DNA for the CDR3: TGCAGCGTTGAGTGGACTATCAAAGAGACCCAGTACTTC. It encodes CSVEWTIKETQYF.

The CDR3 bases are TGTGCCATCAGTGAGTCTAGGGAGGTCTCCTACGAGCAGTACTTC. Protein product: CAISESREVSYEQYF. The J gene is TRBJ2-7, the V gene TRBV10-3, with a weak D call TRBD2 (6 bases). The CDR3 totals 15 residues. The germline CDR1 and CDR2 sequences are ENHRY and SYGVKD. V was shortened by 0 bases and J by 0 bases, with 9 bases between the two germline ends.

The rearrangement joins TRBV27 to TRBJ1-5; 10 bases fit TRBD1. Germline CDR1 and CDR2: MNHEY and SMNVEV (reference sequence). This CDR3 spans 16 amino acids. V trimming: 2 bases; J trimming: 4 bases; junction bases outside the gene matches: 5. CDR3 loop: CASSLLSDRGNQPQHF. The CDR3, as DNA: TGTGCCAGCAGTTTACTCTCGGACAGGGGGAATCAGCCCCAGCATTTT.

CDR3 nucleotides: TGTGCCAGCAGCTTAGCGCTCAGGGGCGATCAGCCCCAGCATTTT. Its translation: CASSLALRGDQPQHF. The chain recombines TRBV7-8 with TRBJ1-5; a weak D match, TRBD1 (6 bases). Germline CDR1 reads SGHVS; CDR2 reads FQNEAQ. The V end lost 0 bases, the J end lost 5 bases, and 11 bases lay between the germline ends. This CDR3 comprises 15 residues.

The chain couples TRBV19 to TRBJ1-1; 7 bases agree with TRBD1. Germline CDR1 and CDR2: LNHDA and SQIVND (reference sequence). The ends lost 5 bases at V and 1 base at J; junction bases unmatched: 10. This CDR3 is built from 16 residues. The CDR3 reads CASSVTGLAANTEAFF. CDR3 coding DNA: TGTGCCAGTAGTGTGACAGGGTTGGCAGCGAACACTGAAGCTTTCTTT.

The chain uses TRBV30 and TRBJ2-7; D is unresolved. The CDR3 is made up of 14 amino acids. Germline V gene sequence: CDR1 GTSNPN, CDR2 SVGIG (reference sequence). V was cut by 1 base and J by 1 base, with 11 bases left in between. Here the CDR3 DNA reads TGTGCCTGGAGTGCCTTCGGCGGTTCCTACGAGCAGTACTTC. Its translation is CAWSAFGGSYEQYF.